A single count supports the clone carrying this TCR beta chain. Its antigen is not identified. Treatment here: roughly 19 received Ad26.COV2.S at low or high dose, single or two shots; several received placebo; per-sample allocation not given. Sample collection was performed on day 63 after the first vaccine or placebo injection. Boston supplied an adult donor aged 18-55 years. The junction had 8 bases not matched to a gene; V was cut back by 8 bases and J by 4 bases. The CDR3 spans 14 residues. Germline CDR1 reads LNHDA; CDR2 reads SQIVND (reference sequence). The source of the sample is a study of Ad26.COV2.S vaccination and SARS-CoV-2 variants. Study results and limitations: Placebo and vaccine recipients had non-spike TCR breadth that was similar.

Only in-frame clones appear in the TCRdb table, and some are missing; sequencing was by immunoSEQ multiplex PCR. The sample has 320,000 or so clones, 85% to 90% seen once. This sequence joins TRBV19 and TRBJ1-5, with 7 bases that match TRBD1. The input for sequencing was peripheral blood, taken in a trial of Ad26.COV2.S vaccine versus placebo. The receptor was isolated from a person between 18 and 59 years old who received the Ad26.COV2.S COVID-19 vaccine or a placebo. CDR3 loop: CASGGDSINQPQHF. DNA of the CDR3: TGTGCCAGTGGCGGGGACAGCATAAATCAGCCCCAGCATTTT.